A selection of T cell receptor beta chains follows, all from one sample in a study of blood T cell repertoires in COVID-19. TCRdb's copy holds only in-frame clones and misses some; the assay was immunoSEQ multiplex PCR. Of around 92,000 clones in the sample, 85% to 90% were seen once. Specimen: peripheral blood. These receptors were taken from a woman of 80 years or more with active COVID-19. Each CDR3 is given with its conserved first and last residue. The D gene is left open where the match is weak. Clone size is shown for a subset of rows, as once, few, many or a class of expanded clone.

D | J | V | size | DNA | CDR3
NA | TRBJ1-1 | TRBV6-2/TRBV6-3 | NA | TGTGCCAGCAGTTACCATCGCGCCGGGTTTGACACTGAAGCTTTCTTT | CASSYHRAGFDTEAFF
NA | TRBJ2-5 | TRBV28 | NA | TGTGCCAGCAGTGCTGGGACAGCGGGGGAGGAGACCCAGTACTTC | CASSAGTAGEETQYF
TRBD2 | TRBJ2-3 | TRBV9 | NA | TGTGCCAGCAGCTCCGCGGGTGGGGCGGGAGTTGGTTTGGGCACAGATACGCAGTATTTT | CASSSAGGAGVGLGTDTQYF
NA | TRBJ1-1 | TRBV25-1 | NA | TGTGCCAGCAGTGAACTTAACAGGGACACTGAAGCTTTCTTT | CASSELNRDTEAFF
NA | TRBJ2-1 | TRBV7-3 | NA | TGTGCCAGCAGCTTAGCTAACAATGAGCAGTTCTTC | CASSLANNEQFF
NA | TRBJ2-7 | TRBV21-1 | NA | TGTGCCAGCAGCAAAGAGGATCCAAGCGGGAGATGGTACGAGCAGTACTTC | CASSKEDPSGRWYEQYF
NA | TRBJ1-1 | TRBV6-6 | few | TGTGCCAGCAGTTATGAAGGGGCGAGGACTGAAGCTTTCTTT | CASSYEGARTEAFF
TRBD2 | TRBJ2-5 | TRBV29-1 | NA | TGCAGCGCTACCGGACTAGCGGGAGAAGAGACCCAGTACTTC | CSATGLAGEETQYF
TRBD1 | TRBJ2-2 | TRBV18 | NA | TGTGCCAGCTCACAACAGGGGATTGGGGCGAACACCGGGGAGCTGTTTTTT | CASSQQGIGANTGELFF
TRBD2 | TRBJ2-7 | TRBV6-6 | NA | TGTGCCAGCAGTTACATCATGAGCGGGAGGGCCGACGAGCAGTACTTC | CASSYIMSGRADEQYF
NA | TRBJ2-5 | TRBV5-5 | NA | TGTGCCAGCAGCCCCTCGGACAGAGGGGCAGAGACCCAGTACTTC | CASSPSDRGAETQYF
TRBD2 | TRBJ2-7 | TRBV5-5 | NA | TGTGCCAGCAGCCCCCGACTAGCGGGAGGCCCTATTGAGCAGTACTTC | CASSPRLAGGPIEQYF
NA | TRBJ2-7 | TRBV28 | once | TGTGCCAGCAGTTCCACATATAGGGGCCACGAGCAGTACTTC | CASSSTYRGHEQYF
TRBD2 | TRBJ2-3 | TRBV7-9 | NA | TGTGCCAGCAGCCGGACTAGCGGAATAGATACGCAGTATTTT | CASSRTSGIDTQYF
NA | TRBJ2-2 | TRBV9 | NA | TGTGCCAGCAGCGTAGCGGGACATTCGAACACCGGGGAGCTGTTTTTT | CASSVAGHSNTGELFF
NA | TRBJ1-4 | TRBV30 | NA | TGTGCCTGGACACAGGACAATCAACATGGTGAAAAACTGTTTTTT | CAWTQDNQHGEKLFF
NA | TRBJ2-3 | TRBV4-1 | NA | TGCGCCAGCAGCCAAGTAATTTTCGGCACAGATACGCAGTATTTT | CASSQVIFGTDTQYF
TRBD2 | TRBJ2-7 | TRBV6-2/TRBV6-3 | NA | TGTGCCAGCAGTCGCCGACTAGCGGGAAGTGCCTACGAGCAGTACTTC | CASSRRLAGSAYEQYF
TRBD2 | TRBJ2-1 | TRBV11-3 | NA | TGTGCCAGCAGCTTAGGAGCGGGAGGGTCCTACAATGAGCAGTTCTTC | CASSLGAGGSYNEQFF
TRBD2 | TRBJ2-7 | TRBV28 | NA | TGTGCCAGCAGTTCGTCTCTCGCGGGAGATAGATACGAGCAGTACTTC | CASSSSLAGDRYEQYF
NA | TRBJ2-2 | TRBV10-3 | NA | TGTGCCATCAGTGCAAGGCGGGAGAACACCGGGGAGCTGTTTTTT | CAISARRENTGELFF
TRBD1 | TRBJ1-1 | TRBV6-5 | NA | TGTGCCAGCAGCCGGACAGGGATGAACACTGAAGCTTTCTTT | CASSRTGMNTEAFF